A single T cell receptor (beta chain) is shown here with its context. Antigen: not known. The CDR3 end shows no conserved phenylalanine or tryptophan, and so a read error is likely. The researchers produced TCR beta cDNA from around 500 ng total RNA with a constant-region primer. Libraries for TCR beta were built through three nested multiplex PCR rounds, which together made up a slightly modified ARM-PCR procedure. It was with TRBV1-TRBV30 forward primers and a C-beta reverse primer that the first two PCR rounds were run, at about 10 cycles each. Each CDR3 protein gets one entry after TCRdb re-called the multiplex PCR reads with MiXCR. The data hold about 22,000 distinct CDR3 sequences, with 75% to 80% observed a single time. These data originate in a study of tumor-infiltrating lymphocytes in primary liver carcinoma. Study context: Between about 4.2 and 10 cm across, the tumors were all of stage T1-T3 N0M0. Study-level points and caveats: Between tumor regions, pairs overlapped more than tumor-adjacent and tumor-blood pairs did.

Co-extracting RNA and DNA was done with about 20-34 mg of unsorted bulk tissue as input. Tumor samples each held over 80% viable tumor cells. V lost 3 bases and J lost 10, with 29 bases in between. CDR3 length equals 17 residues. The germline gives CDR1 SGHNT, CDR2 YYREEE (reference sequence). Sample: liver tumor tissue from sampling region 1. Noted subset: tumor region T1, superior pole. The TCR originated in a woman aged 25 to 45 with primary liver carcinoma and hepatitis B virus infection. This chain connects TRBV5-4 to TRBJ2-7; D perhaps matches TRBD2 (7 bases). CDR3 loop: CASSYEGDPIWGGDQYS. The CDR3 DNA sequence: TGTGCCAGCAGCTATGAGGGGGACCCCATTTGGGGGGGCGATCAGTACTCC.